Each of the 23 T cell receptor beta chains below was sequenced from the same sample in a study of blood T cell repertoires in COVID-19. This table comes from immunoSEQ multiplex PCR, and its TCRdb copy is limited to in-frame clones, with some not included. The sample consists of under 100,000 clones, about 83% of them appearing once. Sequences were obtained from peripheral blood. The receptors originated from a woman aged 70-85 years with acute or convalescent COVID-19.

V usage is TRBV6-1 and J usage is TRBJ1-6; no reliable D call. CDR1 and CDR2 (germline): MNHNS, SASEGT. The ends were cut back, 2 bases at V and 7 bases at J, with 6 bases in the middle. The CDR3 consists of 13 residues. The CDR3 DNA sequence: TGTGCCAGCAGTGAAAACCAGAATTCACCCCTCCACTTT. Translated: CASSENQNSPLHF.

The genes are TRBV10-2 and TRBJ1-1; 8 bases fit TRBD1. Germline trimming cut 6 bases from V and 1 base from J; bases unmatched to any gene: 4. The CDR3 totals 14 residues. The germline V gene has CDR1 WSHSY and CDR2 SAAADI. The CDR3 region is CASRRTGPNTEAFF. In nucleotides, the CDR3 is TGCGCCAGCAGGAGGACAGGGCCGAACACTGAAGCTTTCTTT.

V gene TRBV11-1 combines with J gene TRBJ1-2; TRBD1 matches at 7 bases. Germline V gives CDR1 SGHAT, CDR2 FQDESV (reference sequence). Trimming removed 4 bases from V and 8 bases from J; junction bases left unmatched: 7. The length of the CDR3 is 13 residues. The CDR3 region is CASSSQRGGGYTF. The CDR3 nucleotides are TGTGCCAGCAGCTCGCAGCGAGGGGGCGGCTACACCTTC.

CDR3 region: CSADRDEKLFF. The CDR3, as DNA: TGCAGTGCTGACAGGGATGAAAAACTGTTTTTT. The V call is TRBV20-1, the J call TRBJ1-4, with 7 bases fitting TRBD1. Trimming removed 5 bases from V and 6 bases from J; junction bases left unmatched: 0. CDR3 length equals 11 residues. Germline CDR1 and CDR2: DFQATT and SNEGSKA (reference sequence).

The table lists this clone with a few counts. The chain recombines TRBV2 with TRBJ1-1; the D gene is possibly TRBD1 (5 bases). The V gene's germline CDR1 is SNHLY and CDR2 FYNNEI. The CDR3 spans 15 residues. V lost 11 bases, J lost 2 bases, and 21 bases lay in between. The CDR3: CAVRDRVGINTEAFF. CDR3 bases: TGTGCCGTACGAGACAGAGTTGGGATTAACACTGAAGCTTTCTTT.

This clone was detected only a few times. Here the CDR3 DNA reads TGTGCCAGTAGTATAGGGAGGCGAGACATGAACACTGAAGCTTTCTTT. The encoded protein is CASSIGRRDMNTEAFF. This sequence joins TRBV19 and TRBJ1-1, with D uncertain. The V end was cut by 1 base, the J end by 0 bases, with 12 bases between. The CDR3 extends over 16 amino acids. Per the germline V gene, CDR1 is LNHDA and CDR2 is SQIVND (reference sequence).

The CDR3 region is CASSYRDQPQHF. The CDR3 bases are TGTGCCAGCAGCTACAGGGATCAGCCCCAGCATTTT. The chain has TRBV7-9 and TRBJ1-5; a weak D match, TRBD1 (6 bases). Per the germline V gene, CDR1 is SEHNR and CDR2 is FQNEAQ (reference sequence). V was pared by 4 bases and J by 5 bases, with 6 bases between. The CDR3 sequence is 12 residues long.

The V gene is TRBV7-9, the J gene TRBJ1-3; D is undetermined. Germline CDR1 is SEHNR and CDR2 is FQNEAQ (reference sequence). CDR3 size: 14 residues. The ends were cut back, 3 bases at V and 4 bases at J, with 10 bases in the middle. The CDR3 bases are TGTGCCAGCAGCTTTGATGATAGAGGAAACACCATATATTTT. Translating it yields CASSFDDRGNTIYF.

The chain employs TRBV6-5 and TRBJ2-2, with a weak D call TRBD1 (5 bases). Germline CDR1 and CDR2: MNHEY and SVGAGI. The CDR3 is 13 residues long. With 5 bases removed from V and 6 bases from J, the gap between germline ends came to 10 bases. The CDR3 sequence: CASSQSGSGELFF. The CDR3 DNA is TGTGCCAGCAGTCAGTCAGGGTCCGGGGAGCTGTTTTTT.

This chain joins TRBV5-1 and TRBJ2-3; TRBD2 matches at 7 bases. Germline V CDR1 and CDR2: SGHRS, YFSETQ. The CDR3 totals 14 residues. Trimming at V came to 4 bases and at J to 2 bases, leaving 4 bases not matched to a gene. The CDR3 sequence is CASSGRATTDTQYF. CDR3 nucleotides: TGCGCCAGCAGCGGGAGGGCTACCACAGATACGCAGTATTTT.

The CDR3 DNA is TGTGCCAGCAGTCACGAGGAGGGCTCTGGAAACACCATATATTTT. Translating it yields CASSHEEGSGNTIYF. The chain is built from TRBV28 and TRBJ1-3; no reliable D call. CDR1 and CDR2 (germline): MDHEN, SYDVKM. The CDR3 totals 15 residues. V was pared by 5 bases and J by 0 bases, with 11 bases between. Full variable domain (outside the CDR3, taken from reference TRBV28 and TRBJ1-3): DVKVTQSSRYLVKRTGEKVFLECVQDMDHENMFWYRQDPGLGLRLIYFSYDVKMKEKGDIPEGYSVSREKKERFSLILESASTNQTSMYLCASSHEEGSGNTIYFGEGSWLTVV.

A note on this clone: The junction differs from germline at one of its ends, possibly a read error. The chain couples TRBV18 to TRBJ1-3, with D unresolved. The CDR3 consists of 17 residues. Germline-derived CDR1 and CDR2 are KGHSH and LQKENI. The CDR3 DNA is TGTGCCAGCTCCCCACACGGCGGCCGCCAATCTGGAAACACCATATATTTT. Amino acids: CASSPHGGRQSGNTIYF.

The chain joins TRBV6-1 to TRBJ1-5, with TRBD1 identical over 11 bases. The CDR3 is 19 amino acids. J gave up 0 bases and V 2 bases, and 9 bases lay outside the gene matches. CDR1 MNHNS and CDR2 SASEGT come from the germline V gene. Here the CDR3 reads CASSEKGTGGFGSNQPQHF. In DNA form, the CDR3 reads TGTGCCAGCAGTGAAAAAGGGACAGGGGGATTTGGTAGCAATCAGCCCCAGCATTTT.

The rearrangement uses TRBV18 and TRBJ2-7; 7 bases match TRBD1. Losses at the gene ends were 3 bases for V and 2 bases for J; bases not matched to a gene: 1. Germline lookup yields CDR1 KGHSH and CDR2 LQKENI. The CDR3 consists of 13 residues. The CDR3 sequence: CASSPGQPYEQYF. In nucleotides, the CDR3 is TGTGCCAGCTCACCGGGACAGCCCTACGAGCAGTACTTC.

The chain recombines TRBV5-4 with TRBJ1-2; D is ambiguous. V was cut by 0 bases and J by 1 base, with 16 bases left in between. The CDR3 is 17 residues long. Per germline, CDR1 SGHNT and CDR2 YYREEE (reference sequence). Written as DNA, the CDR3 is TGTGCCAGCAGCTTGGCGCGGGAGGGCGGATATAACTATGGCTACACCTTC. Protein product: CASSLAREGGYNYGYTF.

The chain links TRBV12-5 to TRBJ1-5, with D possibly being TRBD1 (5 bases). There are 15 residues in the CDR3. Germline V lookup: CDR1 LGHNT, CDR2 FRNRAP. V lost 5 bases, J lost 7 bases, and 18 bases lay in between. The CDR3 DNA reads as TGTGCTAGTGGTGGGGGGACTGGCTTTGGCCAGCCCCAGCATTTT. Protein: CASGGGTGFGQPQHF.

V usage is TRBV10-3 and J usage is TRBJ1-2; D gene unclear. Trimming took off 2 bases at V and 0 bases at J, with 16 bases between the two ends. The CDR3 has 17 residues. Germline CDR1 and CDR2: ENHRY and SYGVKD. CDR3 sequence: CAISEPPGVLPNYGYTF. The CDR3 DNA sequence: TGTGCCATCAGTGAGCCCCCCGGAGTCCTCCCTAACTATGGCTACACCTTC.

This chain joins TRBV5-6 and TRBJ2-5, with 8 bases matching TRBD1. This CDR3 spans 14 amino acids. J gave up 7 bases and V 4 bases, and 9 bases lay outside the gene matches. CDR1 is SGHDT and CDR2 is YYEEEE in the germline V gene. The DNA for the CDR3 is TGTGCCAGCAGCCGCGTGACAGGGGTACGGACCCAGTACTTC. Its translation: CASSRVTGVRTQYF.

V gene TRBV6-5 combines with J gene TRBJ1-5; TRBD1 might be the D (5 bases). V lost 6 bases to trimming and J lost 0 bases, with 9 bases between them. The CDR3 loop spans 14 amino acids. Looked up from germline, CDR1 is MNHEY and CDR2 is SVGAGI. For the CDR3, the DNA is TGTGCCAGCAGCTCAGGGTATAGCAATCAGCCCCAGCATTTT. Translation gives CASSSGYSNQPQHF.

The chain is built from TRBV28 and TRBJ1-2, with 10 bases fitting TRBD1. Germline CDR1 is MDHEN and CDR2 is SYDVKM. The CDR3 is 16 residues long. Trimming took 5 bases from V and 2 from J; bases not matched to a gene: 8. The DNA for the CDR3 is TGTGCCAGCAGTCTCCCCGGGACAGGGGCCAACTATGGCTACACCTTC. Its translation is CASSLPGTGANYGYTF.

This rearrangement joins TRBV28 to TRBJ1-2; 7 bases line up with TRBD1. The V segment lost 7 bases and the J segment 2 bases; nucleotides outside the gene matches: 7. The CDR3 is 14 residues long. Germline V CDR1 and CDR2: MDHEN, SYDVKM. The CDR3 reads CASNPGTANYGYTF. CDR3 DNA sequence: TGTGCCAGCAACCCTGGGACAGCGAACTATGGCTACACCTTC.

The chain carries TRBV6-5 and TRBJ1-2; 8 bases map to TRBD1. Losses at the gene ends were 5 bases for V and 6 bases for J; bases not matched to a gene: 8. The length of the CDR3 is 14 residues. CDR1 and CDR2 from the germline V gene are MNHEY and SVGAGI. CDR3 residues: CASSHTQGDDGYTF. DNA of the CDR3: TGTGCCAGCAGTCACACACAGGGGGACGATGGCTACACCTTC.

V is TRBV10-1 and J is TRBJ2-7; maybe TRBD1 (5 bases). This CDR3 is 13 amino acids long. CDR1 is WNHNN, CDR2 SYGVQD, per germline (reference sequence). V was trimmed by 2 bases and J by 1 base, leaving 6 bases between them. CDR3 loop: CASSEGASYEQYF. The DNA for the CDR3 is TGCGCCAGCAGTGAGGGGGCATCCTACGAGCAGTACTTC.